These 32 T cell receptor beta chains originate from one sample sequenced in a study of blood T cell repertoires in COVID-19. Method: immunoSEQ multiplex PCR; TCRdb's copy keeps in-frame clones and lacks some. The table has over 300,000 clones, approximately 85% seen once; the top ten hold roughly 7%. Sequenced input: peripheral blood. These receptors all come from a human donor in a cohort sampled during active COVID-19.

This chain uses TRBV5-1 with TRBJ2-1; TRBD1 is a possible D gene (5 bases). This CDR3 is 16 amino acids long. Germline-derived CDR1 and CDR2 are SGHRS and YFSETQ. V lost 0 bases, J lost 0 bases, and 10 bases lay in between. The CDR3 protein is CASSLERQSSYNEQFF. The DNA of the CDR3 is TGCGCCAGCAGCTTGGAACGACAGAGCTCCTACAATGAGCAGTTCTTC. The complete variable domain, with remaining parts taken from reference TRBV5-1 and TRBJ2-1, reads KAGVTQTPRYLIKTRGQQVTLSCSPISGHRSVSWYQQTPGQGLQFLFEYFSETQRNKGNFPGRFSGRQFSNSRSEMNVSTLELGDSALYLCASSLERQSSYNEQFFGPGTRLTVL.

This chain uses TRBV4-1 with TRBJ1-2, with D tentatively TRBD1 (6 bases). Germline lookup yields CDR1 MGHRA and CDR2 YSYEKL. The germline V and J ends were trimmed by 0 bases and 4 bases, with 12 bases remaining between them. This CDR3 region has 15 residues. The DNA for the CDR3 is TGCGCCAGCAGCCAAGAAGGGGGTGGTGGCTATGGCTACACCTTC. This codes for CASSQEGGGGYGYTF.

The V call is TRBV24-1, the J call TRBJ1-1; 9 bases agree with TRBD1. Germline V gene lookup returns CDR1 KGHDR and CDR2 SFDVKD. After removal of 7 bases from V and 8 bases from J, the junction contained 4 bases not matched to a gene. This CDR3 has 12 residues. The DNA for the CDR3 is TGTGCCACCAGCATCGGACAGGGGGAAGCTTTCTTT. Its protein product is CATSIGQGEAFF.

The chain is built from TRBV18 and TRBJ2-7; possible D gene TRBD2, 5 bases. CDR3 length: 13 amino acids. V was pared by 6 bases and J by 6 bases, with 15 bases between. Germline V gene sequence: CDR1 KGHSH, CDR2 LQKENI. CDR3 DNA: TGTGCCAGCTCGGTTCTGGGAGAGTCCGAGCAGTACTTC. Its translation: CASSVLGESEQYF. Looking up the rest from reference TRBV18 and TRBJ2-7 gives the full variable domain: NAGVMQNPRHLVRRRGQEARLRCSPMKGHSHVYWYRQLPEEGLKFMVYLQKENIIDESGMPKERFSAEFPKEGPSILRIQQVVRGDSAAYFCASSVLGESEQYFGPGTRLTVT.

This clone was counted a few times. CDR3 protein: CASSLSPTAHYEQYF. In nucleotides, the CDR3 is TGTGCCAGCAGCTTAAGTCCGACAGCTCACTACGAGCAGTACTTC. The V call is TRBV7-3, the J call TRBJ2-7; a weak D match, TRBD1 (5 bases). The CDR3 totals 15 residues. Trimming shortened V by 1 base and J by 3 bases, and 13 bases separated the two germline ends. Per germline, CDR1 SGHTA and CDR2 FQGTGA.

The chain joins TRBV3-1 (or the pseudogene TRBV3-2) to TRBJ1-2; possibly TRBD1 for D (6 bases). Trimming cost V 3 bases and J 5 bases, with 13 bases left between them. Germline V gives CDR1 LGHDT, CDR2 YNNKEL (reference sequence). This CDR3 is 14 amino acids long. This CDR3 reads CASSHQTGWYGYTF. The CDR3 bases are TGTGCCAGCAGCCACCAAACAGGGTGGTATGGCTACACCTTC.

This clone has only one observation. DNA for the CDR3: TGTGCCAGCAGTTGGACAAGGGACACAAGCACAGATACGCAGTATTTT. It yields the protein CASSWTRDTSTDTQYF. This chain uses TRBV6-2 or TRBV6-3 with TRBJ2-3, with TRBD1 as a possible D gene (6 bases). Trimming stripped 4 bases from V and 0 bases from J, with 14 bases between. The CDR3 has 16 residues. Germline values: CDR1 MNHEY, CDR2 SVGEGT.

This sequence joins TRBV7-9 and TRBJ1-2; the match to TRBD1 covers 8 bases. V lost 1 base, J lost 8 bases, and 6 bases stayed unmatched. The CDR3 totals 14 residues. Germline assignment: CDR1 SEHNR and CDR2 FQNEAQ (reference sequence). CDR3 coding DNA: TGTGCCAGCAGCTTAGTAGGCAGGGGGCGCGGCTACACCTTC. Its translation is CASSLVGRGRGYTF.

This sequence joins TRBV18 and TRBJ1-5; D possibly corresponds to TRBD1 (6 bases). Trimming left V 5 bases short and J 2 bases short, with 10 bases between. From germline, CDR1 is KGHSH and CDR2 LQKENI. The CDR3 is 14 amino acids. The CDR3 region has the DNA TGTGCCAGCTCATCCGCAGGGGGCAATCAGCCCCAGCATTTT. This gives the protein CASSSAGGNQPQHF.

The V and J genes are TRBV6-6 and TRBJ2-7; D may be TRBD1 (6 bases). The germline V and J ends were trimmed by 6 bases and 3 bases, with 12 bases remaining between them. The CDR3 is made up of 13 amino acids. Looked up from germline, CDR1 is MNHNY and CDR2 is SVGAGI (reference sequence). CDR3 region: CASRRDTNYEQYF. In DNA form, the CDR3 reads TGTGCCAGCAGACGGGACACCAACTACGAGCAGTACTTC.

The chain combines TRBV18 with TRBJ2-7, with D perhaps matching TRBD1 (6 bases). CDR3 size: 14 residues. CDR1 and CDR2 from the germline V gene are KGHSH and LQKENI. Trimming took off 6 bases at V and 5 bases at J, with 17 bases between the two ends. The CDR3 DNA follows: TGTGCCAGCTCCTTAAACAGGGTCGTGGACGAGCAGTACTTC. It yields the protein CASSLNRVVDEQYF. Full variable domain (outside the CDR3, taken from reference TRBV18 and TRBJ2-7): NAGVMQNPRHLVRRRGQEARLRCSPMKGHSHVYWYRQLPEEGLKFMVYLQKENIIDESGMPKERFSAEFPKEGPSILRIQQVVRGDSAAYFCASSLNRVVDEQYFGPGTRLTVT.

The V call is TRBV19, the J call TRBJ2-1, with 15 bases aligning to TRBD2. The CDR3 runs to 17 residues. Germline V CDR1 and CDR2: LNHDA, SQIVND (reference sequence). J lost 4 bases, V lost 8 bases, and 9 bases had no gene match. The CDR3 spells CASGTSGGFRLYNEQFF. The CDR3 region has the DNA TGTGCCAGTGGGACTAGCGGGGGGTTTCGTTTATACAATGAGCAGTTCTTC.

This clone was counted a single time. CDR3 sequence: CASSYYQGSYEQYF. In DNA, the CDR3 is TGTGCCAGCAGTTACTACCAGGGCTCCTACGAGCAGTACTTC. The V call is TRBV6-5, the J call TRBJ2-7; a possible D gene is TRBD1 (5 bases). CDR1 and CDR2 (germline): MNHEY, SVGAGI. Trimming shortened V by 1 base and J by 0 bases, and 7 bases separated the two germline ends. The CDR3 is made up of 14 amino acids.

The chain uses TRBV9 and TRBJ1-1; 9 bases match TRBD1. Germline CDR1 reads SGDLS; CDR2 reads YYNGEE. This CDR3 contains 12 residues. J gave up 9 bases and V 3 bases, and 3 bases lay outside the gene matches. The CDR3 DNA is TGTGCCAGCAGCGGGGACAGGGTCCAAGCTTTCTTT. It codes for CASSGDRVQAFF.

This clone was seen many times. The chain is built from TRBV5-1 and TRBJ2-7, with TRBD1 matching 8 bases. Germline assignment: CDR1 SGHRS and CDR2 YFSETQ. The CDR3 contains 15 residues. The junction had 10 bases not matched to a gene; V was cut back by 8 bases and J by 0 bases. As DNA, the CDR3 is TGCGCCAGTAACCCCGGGACAGGTTTCTCCTACGAGCAGTACTTC. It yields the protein CASNPGTGFSYEQYF.

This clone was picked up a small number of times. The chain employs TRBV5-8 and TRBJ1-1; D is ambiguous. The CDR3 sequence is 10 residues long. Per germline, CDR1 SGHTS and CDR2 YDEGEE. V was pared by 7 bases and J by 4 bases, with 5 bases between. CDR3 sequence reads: CASSFTEAFF. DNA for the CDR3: TGTGCCAGCTCCTTCACTGAAGCTTTCTTT.

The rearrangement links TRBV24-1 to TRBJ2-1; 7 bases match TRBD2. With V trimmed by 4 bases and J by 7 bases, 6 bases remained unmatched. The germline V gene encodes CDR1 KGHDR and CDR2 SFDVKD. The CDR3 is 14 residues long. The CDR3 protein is CATSEIGEGNEQFF. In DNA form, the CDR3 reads TGTGCCACCAGTGAAATCGGGGAGGGAAATGAGCAGTTCTTC.

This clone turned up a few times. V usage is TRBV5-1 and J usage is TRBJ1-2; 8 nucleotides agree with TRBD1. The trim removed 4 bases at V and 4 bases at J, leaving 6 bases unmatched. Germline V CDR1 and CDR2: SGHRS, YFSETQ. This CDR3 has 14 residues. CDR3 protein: CASSDRQGSYGYTF. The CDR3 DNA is TGCGCCAGCAGCGATCGACAGGGGAGCTATGGCTACACCTTC.

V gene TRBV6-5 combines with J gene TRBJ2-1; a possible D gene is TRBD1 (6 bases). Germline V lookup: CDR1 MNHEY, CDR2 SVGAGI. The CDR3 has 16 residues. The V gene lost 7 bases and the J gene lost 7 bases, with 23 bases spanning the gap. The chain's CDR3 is CASTYSVDSVGNEQFF. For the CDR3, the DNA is TGTGCCAGCACCTACTCAGTGGACAGTGTGGGGAATGAGCAGTTCTTC.

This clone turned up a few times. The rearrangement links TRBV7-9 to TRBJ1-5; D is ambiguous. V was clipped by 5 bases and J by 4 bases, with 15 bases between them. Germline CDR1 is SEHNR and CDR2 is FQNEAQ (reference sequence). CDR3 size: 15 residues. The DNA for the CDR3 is TGTGCCAGCAGCCTCCCGGGAGAGCCTAATCAGCCCCAGCATTTT. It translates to CASSLPGEPNQPQHF.

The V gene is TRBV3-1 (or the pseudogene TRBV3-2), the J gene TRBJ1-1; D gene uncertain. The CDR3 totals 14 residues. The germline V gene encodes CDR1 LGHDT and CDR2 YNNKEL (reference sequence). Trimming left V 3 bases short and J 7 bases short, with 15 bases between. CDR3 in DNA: TGTGCCAGCAGCCAGGGTCGGGGTTGGGGTGAAGCTTTCTTT. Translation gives CASSQGRGWGEAFF.

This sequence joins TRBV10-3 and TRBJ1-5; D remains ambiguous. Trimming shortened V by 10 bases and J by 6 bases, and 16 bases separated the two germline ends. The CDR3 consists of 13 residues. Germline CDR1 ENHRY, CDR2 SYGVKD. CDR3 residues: CATGGRDAQPQHF. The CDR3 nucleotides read TGTGCCACAGGAGGACGAGACGCTCAGCCCCAGCATTTT.

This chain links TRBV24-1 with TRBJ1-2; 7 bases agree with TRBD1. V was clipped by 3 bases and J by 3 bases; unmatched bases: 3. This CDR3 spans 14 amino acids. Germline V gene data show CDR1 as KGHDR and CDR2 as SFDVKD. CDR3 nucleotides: TGTGCCACCAGTGATGAAGACAGGGACTATGGCTACACCTTC. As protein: CATSDEDRDYGYTF.

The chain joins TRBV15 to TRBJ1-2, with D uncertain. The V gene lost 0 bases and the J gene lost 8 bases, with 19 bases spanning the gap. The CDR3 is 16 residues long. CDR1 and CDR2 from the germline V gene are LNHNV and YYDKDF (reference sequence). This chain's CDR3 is CATSRDPGRSGSGYTF. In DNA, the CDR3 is TGTGCCACCAGCAGAGATCCAGGCAGGTCTGGAAGCGGCTACACCTTC.

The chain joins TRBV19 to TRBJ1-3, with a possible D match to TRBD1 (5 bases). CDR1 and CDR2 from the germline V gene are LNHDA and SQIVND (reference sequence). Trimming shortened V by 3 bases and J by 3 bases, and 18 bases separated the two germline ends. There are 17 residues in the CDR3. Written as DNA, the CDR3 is TGTGCCAGTAGTATCCACGGGGGTTTTAGAGATGGAAACACCATATATTTT. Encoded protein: CASSIHGGFRDGNTIYF.

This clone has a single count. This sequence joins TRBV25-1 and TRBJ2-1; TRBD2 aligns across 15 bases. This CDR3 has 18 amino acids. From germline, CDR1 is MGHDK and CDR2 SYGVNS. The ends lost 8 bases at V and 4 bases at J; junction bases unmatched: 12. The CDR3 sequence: CASAPGLAGGKAYNEQFF. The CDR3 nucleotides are TGTGCCAGCGCTCCGGGACTAGCGGGGGGTAAAGCTTACAATGAGCAGTTCTTC.

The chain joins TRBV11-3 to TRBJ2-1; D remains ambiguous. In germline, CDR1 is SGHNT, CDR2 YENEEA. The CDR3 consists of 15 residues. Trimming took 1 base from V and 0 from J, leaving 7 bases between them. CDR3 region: CASSLGVLSYNEQFF. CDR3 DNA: TGTGCCAGCAGCTTAGGAGTTCTCTCCTACAATGAGCAGTTCTTC.

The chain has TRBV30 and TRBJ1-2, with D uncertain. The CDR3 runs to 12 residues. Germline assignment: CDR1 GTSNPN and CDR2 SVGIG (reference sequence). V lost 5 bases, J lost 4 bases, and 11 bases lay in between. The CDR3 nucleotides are TGTGCCTGGGCCCCCGGGTCCTATGGCTACACCTTC. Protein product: CAWAPGSYGYTF.

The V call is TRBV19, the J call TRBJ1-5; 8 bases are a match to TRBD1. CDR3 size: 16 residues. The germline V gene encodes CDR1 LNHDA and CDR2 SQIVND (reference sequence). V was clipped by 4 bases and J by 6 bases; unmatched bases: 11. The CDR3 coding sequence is TGTGCCAGTAGTAACCGGACAGGGCGGATCGGTCAGCCCCAGCATTTT. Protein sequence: CASSNRTGRIGQPQHF. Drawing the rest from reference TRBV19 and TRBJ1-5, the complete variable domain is DGGITQSPKYLFRKEGQNVTLSCEQNLNHDAMYWYRQDPGQGLRLIYYSQIVNDFQKGDIAEGYSVSREKKESFPLTVTSAQKNPTAFYLCASSNRTGRIGQPQHFGDGTRLSIL.

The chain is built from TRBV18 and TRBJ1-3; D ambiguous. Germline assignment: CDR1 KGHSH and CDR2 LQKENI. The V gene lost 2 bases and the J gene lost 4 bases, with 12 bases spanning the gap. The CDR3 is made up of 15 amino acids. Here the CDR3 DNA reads TGTGCCAGCTCACCATCCGGGTTCGAAGGAAACACCATATATTTT. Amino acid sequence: CASSPSGFEGNTIYF. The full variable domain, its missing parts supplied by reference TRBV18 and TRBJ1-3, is NAGVMQNPRHLVRRRGQEARLRCSPMKGHSHVYWYRQLPEEGLKFMVYLQKENIIDESGMPKERFSAEFPKEGPSILRIQQVVRGDSAAYFCASSPSGFEGNTIYFGEGSWLTVV.

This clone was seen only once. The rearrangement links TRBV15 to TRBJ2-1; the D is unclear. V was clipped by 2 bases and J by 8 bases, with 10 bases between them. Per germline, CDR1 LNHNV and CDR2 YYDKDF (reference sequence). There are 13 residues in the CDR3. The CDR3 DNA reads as TGTGCCACCAGCAGAACTACTTCCCATGAGCAGTTCTTC. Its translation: CATSRTTSHEQFF.

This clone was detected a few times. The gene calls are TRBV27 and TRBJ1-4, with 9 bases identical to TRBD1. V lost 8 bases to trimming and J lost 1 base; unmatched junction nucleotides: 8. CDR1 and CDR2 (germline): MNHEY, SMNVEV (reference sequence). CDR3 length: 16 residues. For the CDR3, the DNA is TGTGCCAGCCGAACGACAGGGGGGTTAACTAATGAAAAACTGTTTTTT. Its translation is CASRTTGGLTNEKLFF.